The sample holds many counts of the clone carrying this TCR beta chain. Its antigen is unknown. V gave up 0 bases and J gave up 0 bases, with 18 bases separating them. The CDR3 runs 19 residues. The germline gives CDR1 DFQATT, CDR2 SNEGSKA (reference sequence). The sample is drawn from a study of T cell repertoires in cytomegalovirus infection. In the study overall: Indications came from public TCR beta signatures; they pointed to CMV infection and to a matching HLA type.

Study-wide points: Carriers of CMV plus the relevant HLA were identified by cumulative public TCR beta family frequency. Dominating the ex vivo response were HLA-C-restricted CMV-specific TCR beta clonotypes.

TCRdb fed the reads into MiXCR, producing one record per CDR3 protein. Of about 300,000 distinct CDR3 sequences in the sample, about 8.8% are singletons; the top ten hold 2% to 3%. Sequenced input: PBMCs. This receptor was obtained from a human donor in good health (CMV status not recorded). Some clones in this sample may be carry-over from other donors' samples. V gene TRBV20-1 combines with J gene TRBJ1-6; D possibly corresponds to TRBD1 (5 bases). CDR3 coding DNA: TGCAGTGCTAGAGACCCCTGGGGGAGATCGAGCTCCTATAATTCACCCCTCCACTTT. It codes for CSARDPWGRSSSYNSPLHF.